This T cell receptor (beta chain) was found in a study of blood T cell repertoires in COVID-19. In its sample, this clone was seen once. V was clipped by 6 bases and J by 0 bases, with 20 bases between them. CDR1 is MNHEY, CDR2 SMNVEV, per germline (reference sequence). CDR3 size: 18 residues. Study processing details: Quantification of nucleated cells was approximated via reference gene primer amplification. The assay was immunoSEQ multiplex PCR, and TCRdb's table has in-frame clones only and misses some. The V and J calls and clone size come from that table; D and trimming were worked out from the DNA. The data hold roughly 20,000 clones, with under 85% observed a single time.

The source is a man between 70 and 80 years old with COVID-19, enrolled during active disease. The sample was peripheral blood. The chain has TRBV27 and TRBJ1-4; D is undetermined. The chain's CDR3 is CASSPVASLIATNEKLFF. CDR3 coding DNA: TGTGCCAGCAGCCCCGTTGCTAGCCTAATTGCAACTAATGAAAAACTGTTTTTT.